This T cell receptor (beta chain) is drawn from a study of regulatory T cells in long-lasting Graves disease. Whole-study context: Persistence in Graves' disease required over 5 years of antithyroid drugs plus positive TSH receptor antibodies.

Time point of the sample: persistent/refractory GD, antithyroid drugs over 5 years with positive TRAb. RNA from PBMCs was the source of the TCR library. The EDTA tubes were filled with 7 to 9.5 milliliters of drawn peripheral blood. This clonotype was counted many times. Construction of TCR beta libraries relied on iRepertoire HTBI primers and on Arm-PCR targeting CDR3 regions. Using its own MiXCR run on the multiplex PCR reads, TCRdb lists one record per CDR3 protein. The sample records approximately 470,000 distinct CDR3 sequences, around 21% being singletons. CDR1 and CDR2 from the germline V gene are MDHEN and SYDVKM. The CDR3 is 15 amino acids. Trimming removed 8 bases from V and 6 bases from J, with 22 bases in between.

The sample was peripheral blood mononuclear cells (PBMCs), taken when the disease was refractory, from a patient treated with antithyroid drugs. This sequence originates from a female donor with Graves disease. The chain combines TRBV28 with TRBJ1-1, with D uncertain. In DNA form, the CDR3 reads TGTGCCAGCTCCCTAACACTACGGCCCGGCGCTGAAGCTTTCTTT. It yields the protein CASSLTLRPGAEAFF.